The 26 T cell receptor beta chains below all came from one sample that was sequenced in a study of blood T cell repertoires in COVID-19. Measured with immunoSEQ multiplex PCR; TCRdb has only the in-frame clones, and not every one. Seen here are around 140,000 clones, just under 90% observed once, and the top ten hold 8% to 9%. Sequenced sample: peripheral blood. These TCRs come from a woman in her forties or fifties with active or convalescent COVID-19.

The chain combines TRBV7-6 with TRBJ2-1; D is possibly TRBD2 (7 bases). Trimming pared 1 base from V and 3 bases from J, leaving 10 bases between. This CDR3 contains 15 residues. CDR1 is SGHVS, CDR2 FNYEAQ, per germline. For the CDR3, the DNA is TGTGCCAGCAGCTTAGACGGGGGGCTCTACAATGAGCAGTTCTTC. This translates into CASSLDGGLYNEQFF.

V usage is TRBV6-2 or TRBV6-3 and J usage is TRBJ2-3; 16 bases map to TRBD2. This CDR3 spans 17 amino acids. The V and J ends lost 2 bases and 4 bases, in that order; junction bases with no gene match: 3. CDR1 MNHEY and CDR2 SVGEGT come from the germline V gene. The CDR3 DNA reads TGTGCCAGCAGTTACGGGACTAGCGGGGGGGTTGCAGATACGCAGTATTTT. It is translated as CASSYGTSGGVADTQYF.

V usage is TRBV9 and J usage is TRBJ1-3, with 10 nucleotides matching TRBD1. CDR3 length: 18 amino acids. The germline CDR1 and CDR2 sequences are SGDLS and YYNGEE. J lost 3 bases, V lost 0 bases, and 9 bases had no gene match. The CDR3 loop reads CASSVEDWTGGYGNTIYF. The CDR3 DNA reads TGTGCCAGCAGCGTAGAAGATTGGACAGGGGGTTATGGAAACACCATATATTTT.

The chain has TRBV3-1 (or the pseudogene TRBV3-2) and TRBJ2-3; 12 bases fit TRBD2. V dropped 4 bases and J dropped 6; count of bases not matched to a gene: 5. The CDR3 spans 15 residues. Per germline, CDR1 LGHDT and CDR2 YNNKEL (reference sequence). The CDR3 is CASSRLAGAPDTQYF. CDR3 DNA sequence: TGTGCCAGCAGCCGACTAGCGGGGGCCCCCGATACGCAGTATTTT.

This chain links TRBV21-1 with TRBJ1-2; the table's D call, TRBD1, was not checked against the DNA. TRBV21-1 is designated a pseudogene. The CDR3 spans 18 residues. CDR3 nucleotide sequence: TGTGCCAGCAGCAAAGTCAGAAAGGGGCCGCTCCTTAACTATGGCTACACCTTC. Residues: CASSKVRKGPLLNYGYTF.

The J gene is TRBJ1-2, the V gene TRBV9, with D possibly matching TRBD1 (5 bases). Trimming took 2 bases from V and 5 from J, leaving 16 bases between them. Per germline, CDR1 SGDLS and CDR2 YYNGEE. This CDR3 region has 15 residues. The CDR3 loop is CASSVNQGGPYGYTF. For the CDR3, the DNA is TGTGCCAGCAGCGTTAATCAGGGAGGCCCTTATGGCTACACCTTC.

V is TRBV5-1 and J is TRBJ2-1; 12 nucleotides agree with TRBD2. Trimming removed 4 bases from V and 8 bases from J; junction bases left unmatched: 13. Per the germline V gene, CDR1 is SGHRS and CDR2 is YFSETQ. This CDR3 contains 17 residues. DNA of the CDR3: TGCGCCAGCAGCCCGCTCCCGACTAGCGGGAGACGCGATGAGCAGTTCTTC. As protein: CASSPLPTSGRRDEQFF.

The rearrangement uses TRBV6-5 and TRBJ1-3; TRBD1 might be the D (6 bases). The V end was cut by 0 bases, the J end by 2 bases, with 8 bases between. From germline, CDR1 is MNHEY and CDR2 SVGAGI. The CDR3 consists of 15 residues. As DNA, the CDR3 is TGTGCCAGCAGTTACTCAGGGGGAACTGGAAACACCATATATTTT. Amino acid sequence: CASSYSGGTGNTIYF.

To note about this clone: The same CDR3 also results from other DNA sequences found in this sample. The genes are TRBV7-2 and TRBJ2-5; D remains unclear. The CDR3 sequence is 13 residues long. Trimming removed 4 bases from V and 3 bases from J, with 9 bases in between. Germline CDR1 and CDR2: SGHTA and FQGNSA. The CDR3 DNA reads as TGTGCCAGCAGCTCAGCCTATAAAGAGACCCAGTACTTC. The encoded protein is CASSSAYKETQYF.

The rearrangement links TRBV19 to TRBJ2-5, with 12 positions matching TRBD2. The CDR3 is 18 amino acids. Germline-derived CDR1 and CDR2 are LNHDA and SQIVND (reference sequence). The ends lost 3 bases at V and 5 bases at J; junction bases unmatched: 13. The CDR3 bases are TGTGCCAGTAGTATCCGTGGACTAGCGGGACGGAATCGGGAGACCCAGTACTTC. Translated, it gives CASSIRGLAGRNRETQYF.

The chain uses TRBV7-9 and TRBJ2-1; 9 nucleotides agree with TRBD2. In germline, CDR1 is SEHNR, CDR2 FQNEAQ (reference sequence). The length of the CDR3 is 16 residues. Losses at the gene ends were 3 bases for V and 2 bases for J; bases not matched to a gene: 5. Written as DNA, the CDR3 is TGTGCCAGCAGCTTCTTAGCGGGGGTGCCCTACAATGAGCAGTTCTTC. This sequence encodes CASSFLAGVPYNEQFF.

This chain joins TRBV19 and TRBJ2-7, with TRBD1 matching over 11 bases. The CDR3 has 16 residues. Germline V lookup: CDR1 LNHDA, CDR2 SQIVND (reference sequence). V shed 5 bases and J 2 bases; nucleotides not matched to a gene: 8. The CDR3 loop is CASSAAPGQGAYEQYF. DNA for the CDR3: TGTGCCAGTAGTGCCGCACCGGGACAGGGGGCCTACGAGCAGTACTTC.

The genes are TRBV4-1 and TRBJ1-1; D remains ambiguous. CDR1 and CDR2 from the germline V gene are MGHRA and YSYEKL. The CDR3 length is 13 residues. Trimming took off 1 base at V and 4 bases at J, with 7 bases between the two ends. The CDR3 sequence is CASSQGGFTEAFF. In DNA, the CDR3 is TGCGCCAGCAGCCAAGGAGGGTTCACTGAAGCTTTCTTT.

This rearrangement joins TRBV7-5 to TRBJ2-7; the table's D gene call, TRBD2, was not cross checked with the DNA. TRBV7-5 is a pseudogene. CDR3 length: 13 residues. Here the CDR3 reads CARSFRTRREQYF. For the CDR3, the DNA is TGTGCCAGAAGCTTCAGGACTAGACGCGAGCAGTACTTC.

V usage is TRBV29-1 and J usage is TRBJ1-2; tentatively, D is TRBD1 (5 bases). The CDR3 length is 17 residues. The V end was cut by 4 bases, the J end by 5 bases, with 26 bases between. Germline loops: CDR1 SQVTM, CDR2 ANQGSEA. CDR3 nucleotide sequence: TGCAGCGTTGTCAGCCCAGTGGGGCAGGATAACCAGTATGGCTACACCTTC. This sequence encodes CSVVSPVGQDNQYGYTF.

The rearrangement links TRBV19 to TRBJ1-2; D uncertain. With 3 bases removed from V and 2 bases from J, the gap between germline ends came to 7 bases. CDR1 LNHDA and CDR2 SQIVND come from the germline V gene (reference sequence). The CDR3 runs to 13 residues. The CDR3 DNA reads as TGTGCCAGTAGTATGACACAGAACTATGGCTACACCTTC. Translated: CASSMTQNYGYTF.

This clone was observed once. The V and J genes are TRBV6-5 and TRBJ1-6, with 9 bases identical to TRBD1. The CDR3 loop spans 15 amino acids. The germline V gene encodes CDR1 MNHEY and CDR2 SVGAGI. Trimming took 6 bases from V and 8 from J; bases not matched to a gene: 8. The CDR3 DNA reads TGTGCCAGCAGCTTTAACAGGGGGCCGGATTCACCCCTCCACTTT. Encoded protein: CASSFNRGPDSPLHF.

The gene calls are TRBV6-4 and TRBJ1-2, with D perhaps TRBD1 (5 bases). V was trimmed by 3 bases and J by 7 bases, leaving 15 bases between them. Per germline, CDR1 MRHNA and CDR2 SNTAGT. The CDR3 has 14 amino acids. CDR3 coding DNA: TGTGCCAGCAGTGAGTTTGGCAGGGAAGGTGGCTACACCTTC. It translates to CASSEFGREGGYTF.

The CDR3 DNA is TGTGCCAGCGGGACAGGGGGCTCTGGAAACACCATATATTTT. Its translation is CASGTGGSGNTIYF. The chain carries TRBV28 and TRBJ1-3; 11 nucleotides match TRBD1. The V segment lost 8 bases and the J segment 0 bases; nucleotides outside the gene matches: 0. The length of the CDR3 is 14 residues. CDR1 MDHEN and CDR2 SYDVKM come from the germline V gene.

V is TRBV30 and J is TRBJ1-3, with TRBD1 matching over 7 bases. The J segment lost 0 bases and the V segment lost 4 bases, leaving 6 bases of the junction unmatched. The CDR3 is 15 residues long. Germline CDR1 GTSNPN, CDR2 SVGIG (reference sequence). CDR3: CAWNRGTDSGNTIYF. CDR3 DNA: TGTGCCTGGAACCGTGGGACAGACTCTGGAAACACCATATATTTT.

The chain's CDR3 is CASSLGITSGDQETQYF. CDR3 sequence (DNA): TGCGCCAGCAGCTTGGGTATTACTAGCGGGGACCAAGAGACCCAGTACTTC. The chain is built from TRBV5-1 and TRBJ2-5; 10 nucleotides align to TRBD2. Germline V lookup: CDR1 SGHRS, CDR2 YFSETQ. V trimming: 0 bases; J trimming: 0 bases; junction bases outside the gene matches: 5. This CDR3 is built from 17 residues.

The chain recombines TRBV2 with TRBJ1-1; 11 bases line up with TRBD1. Unmatched junction bases numbered 9, after V lost 8 bases and J lost 4 bases. Germline CDR1 is SNHLY and CDR2 is FYNNEI. The CDR3 is 15 amino acids. CDR3 bases: TGTGCCAGCGCGTTCGGAGGGACAGGGGGCACTGAAGCTTTCTTT. It is translated as CASAFGGTGGTEAFF.

The chain carries TRBV4-3 and TRBJ2-7, with D possibly TRBD2 on 5 matching bases. Trimming took off 4 bases at V and 7 bases at J, with 14 bases between the two ends. Germline V lookup: CDR1 LGHNA, CDR2 YSLEER. The CDR3 has 13 residues. The CDR3 bases are TGCGCCAGCAGCCTGACTACCTCTTGGGAGCAGTACTTC. It encodes CASSLTTSWEQYF.

The chain is built from TRBV7-2 and TRBJ1-4; TRBD1 is a possible D gene (6 bases). The CDR3 runs 14 residues. Germline V gives CDR1 SGHTA, CDR2 FQGNSA. Trimming cost V 0 bases and J 7 bases, with 9 bases left between them. The CDR3 sequence: CASSLARGGEKLFF. The CDR3 DNA follows: TGTGCCAGCAGCTTAGCAAGGGGGGGTGAAAAACTGTTTTTT.

The CDR3 loop reads CASSETHRSWGANYGYTF. The CDR3 region has the DNA TGTGCCAGCAGCGAGACCCACAGGTCCTGGGGCGCTAACTATGGCTACACCTTC. This chain uses TRBV5-8 with TRBJ1-2, with D perhaps matching TRBD1 (5 bases). The ends were cut back, 4 bases at V and 0 bases at J, with 22 bases in the middle. The CDR3 covers 18 residues. Germline CDR1 reads SGHTS; CDR2 reads YDEGEE.

This clone was seen more than once but under ten times. The chain uses TRBV3-1 (or the pseudogene TRBV3-2) and TRBJ2-7; 7 bases are shared with TRBD2. Losses at the gene ends were 1 base for V and 4 bases for J; bases not matched to a gene: 4. The CDR3 runs to 14 residues. Germline CDR1 and CDR2: LGHDT and YNNKEL (reference sequence). This CDR3 reads CASSQGTRVYEQYF. The CDR3 DNA follows: TGTGCCAGCAGCCAAGGGACTAGAGTATACGAGCAGTACTTC.